This TCR beta chain is from a study of T cells in Graves' hyperthyroidism and ophthalmopathy. Amplification yielded TCR beta CDR3 regions, with RNA transcripts as the source. During a first-round RT-PCR of the TCR CDR3, the HTBI primer set was used. TCRdb passed the multiplex PCR reads through MiXCR, listing each CDR3 protein once. The repertoire has about 380,000 distinct CDR3 sequences, roughly 13% of them found once; the top ten carry 20%. There are 17 residues in the CDR3. V was pared by 2 bases and J by 4 bases, with 18 bases between. Germline CDR1 MNHNY, CDR2 SVGAGI (reference sequence). Patients having uncontrolled infection, another autoimmune disease, pregnancy or lactation were not included. Study findings and constraints: Progression to ophthalmopathy was predicted a median of roughly seven months early.

Comment on this clonotype: The target antigen is unknown.

The chain couples TRBV6-6 to TRBJ2-1, with TRBD1 as a possible D gene (6 bases). The source of this sequence is a man younger than 40 with Graves' hyperthyroidism that later progressed to Graves' ophthalmopathy. Sequencing input: blood. The CDR3 is CASSYNRPGTSYNEQFF. In DNA, the CDR3 is TGTGCCAGCAGTTACAATAGACCTGGGACAAGTTACAATGAGCAGTTCTTC.